This TCR beta chain was captured in a study of vaccination and CD4 T cells after COVID-19. Study details: Two mRNA vaccine doses were given, either BNT162b2 or mRNA-1273.

The CDR3 totals 15 residues. Trimming stripped 1 base from V and 7 bases from J, with 11 bases between. Germline values: CDR1 SEHNR, CDR2 FQNEAQ (reference sequence). Treatment described: roughly 10-day PBMC culture with coronavirus spike peptide pools or control peptides (ViraFEST assay). In regard to this clonotype: Its specificity is unknown.

At the Johns Hopkins FTIC core, DNA taken from cultured CD4+ T cells was sequenced by way of the Oncomine TCR Beta short-read assay. MiXCR was run by TCRdb on the PCR reads, yielding one entry per CDR3 protein. The sample has roughly 20,000 distinct CDR3 sequences, about 39% seen once; the top ten hold more than 7%. The TCR was taken from a human donor who had recovered from COVID-19. V usage is TRBV7-9 and J usage is TRBJ1-6; a possible D gene is TRBD1 (5 bases). Sequenced material: CD4+ T cells from blood, cultured in vitro, taken after SARS-CoV-2 vaccination. The CDR3 reads CASSLGPGQNSPLHF. CDR3 bases: TGTGCCAGCAGCTTAGGGCCAGGGCAGAATTCACCCCTCCACTTT.